A selection of T cell receptor beta chains follows, all from one sample in a study of blood T cell repertoires in COVID-19. Produced via immunoSEQ multiplex PCR; TCRdb's table is partial and in-frame only. The repertoire consists of about 190,000 clones, with approximately 79% occurring once and the leading ten covering 4% to 6.5%. Sequencing was performed on PBMCs or T cells enriched from blood (not recorded which). These receptors originate from a woman aged 55-69 years with acute COVID-19. Each CDR3 is given with its conserved first and last residue. D genes are given only for firm matches. Size is stated for part of the rows, as once, few or many counts, or as a class when the clone is expanded.

clone_size: .
d_call: .
j_call: TRBJ1-6
v_call: TRBV18
cdr3_aa: CASSPREGAYNSPLHF
cdr3_nt: TGTGCCAGCTCACCCAGGGAGGGGGCCTATAATTCACCCCTCCACTTT

clone_size: .
d_call: TRBD1
j_call: TRBJ2-1
v_call: TRBV5-1
cdr3_aa: CASSRKLGTVSSYNEQFF
cdr3_nt: TGCGCCAGCAGCCGAAAGCTCGGGACAGTGAGCTCCTACAATGAGCAGTTCTTC

clone_size: .
d_call: .
j_call: TRBJ2-2
v_call: TRBV5-5
cdr3_aa: CASSLFGVANTGELFF
cdr3_nt: TGTGCCAGCAGCTTGTTCGGGGTCGCGAACACCGGGGAGCTGTTTTTT

clone_size: .
d_call: .
j_call: TRBJ1-4
v_call: TRBV5-8
cdr3_aa: CASRLGTSPTNEKLFF
cdr3_nt: TGTGCCAGCCGCCTTGGGACATCTCCGACTAATGAAAAACTGTTTTTT

clone_size: .
d_call: .
j_call: TRBJ1-5
v_call: TRBV27
cdr3_aa: CASSSHSSNQPQHF
cdr3_nt: TGTGCCAGCAGTTCCCACTCGAGCAATCAGCCCCAGCATTTT

clone_size: few
d_call: TRBD1
j_call: TRBJ2-2
v_call: TRBV18
cdr3_aa: CASSPGQGFDTGELFF
cdr3_nt: TGTGCCAGCTCACCCGGACAGGGGTTCGACACCGGGGAGCTGTTTTTT

clone_size: .
d_call: .
j_call: TRBJ1-1
v_call: TRBV27
cdr3_aa: CASTWGLSGGRATEAFF
cdr3_nt: TGTGCCAGCACCTGGGGTTTGTCGGGGGGGCGGGCCACTGAAGCTTTCTTT

clone_size: .
d_call: TRBD2
j_call: TRBJ2-4
v_call: TRBV15
cdr3_aa: CATSRARGVGVENIQYF
cdr3_nt: TGTGCCACCAGCAGGGCCCGGGGGGTAGGGGTGGAAAACATTCAGTACTTC

clone_size: .
d_call: .
j_call: TRBJ1-2
v_call: TRBV6-2/TRBV6-3
cdr3_aa: CASSAGTGGYTF
cdr3_nt: TGTGCCAGCAGTGCAGGTACTGGTGGCTACACCTTC

clone_size: .
d_call: .
j_call: TRBJ2-3
v_call: TRBV19
cdr3_aa: CASSQEGTDTQYF
cdr3_nt: TGTGCCAGTAGTCAAGAGGGAACAGATACGCAGTATTTT

clone_size: .
d_call: TRBD1
j_call: TRBJ2-1
v_call: TRBV5-5
cdr3_aa: CASSPSTGANEQFF
cdr3_nt: TGTGCCAGCAGCCCCTCGACAGGGGCAAATGAGCAGTTCTTC

clone_size: .
d_call: .
j_call: TRBJ1-6
v_call: TRBV6-5
cdr3_aa: CASRPQASGSPLHF
cdr3_nt: TGTGCCAGCAGACCACAGGCCTCAGGTTCACCCCTCCACTTT

clone_size: .
d_call: TRBD1
j_call: TRBJ2-1
v_call: TRBV5-4
cdr3_aa: CASSRQGAGNEQFF
cdr3_nt: TGTGCCAGCAGCCGACAGGGGGCTGGAAATGAGCAGTTCTTC

clone_size: .
d_call: .
j_call: TRBJ2-6
v_call: TRBV15
cdr3_aa: CATSRGGSGANVLTF
cdr3_nt: TGTGCCACCAGCAGAGGCGGGTCCGGGGCCAACGTCCTGACTTTC

clone_size: .
d_call: .
j_call: TRBJ1-1
v_call: TRBV10-2
cdr3_aa: CASRKMTENTEAFF
cdr3_nt: TGCGCCAGCAGAAAGATGACAGAGAACACTGAAGCTTTCTTT

clone_size: .
d_call: .
j_call: TRBJ1-1
v_call: TRBV27
cdr3_aa: CASSSGRSTEAFF
cdr3_nt: TGTGCCAGCAGTTCAGGGCGGTCGACTGAAGCTTTCTTT

clone_size: .
d_call: .
j_call: TRBJ1-2
v_call: TRBV5-4
cdr3_aa: CASRSDSVNYGYTF
cdr3_nt: TGTGCCAGCAGAAGTGACAGTGTAAACTATGGCTACACCTTC

clone_size: .
d_call: TRBD1
j_call: TRBJ1-2
v_call: TRBV7-2
cdr3_aa: CASSGGTAFYGYTF
cdr3_nt: TGTGCCAGCAGCGGCGGGACAGCTTTCTATGGCTACACCTTC

clone_size: .
d_call: TRBD1
j_call: TRBJ1-5
v_call: TRBV9
cdr3_aa: CASSLTGENGPQHF
cdr3_nt: TGTGCCAGCAGCTTAACAGGGGAGAACGGGCCCCAGCATTTT

clone_size: .
d_call: .
j_call: TRBJ2-4
v_call: TRBV7-2
cdr3_aa: CASSSGGALGIQYF
cdr3_nt: TGTGCCAGCAGCTCAGGCGGGGCCCTAGGGATTCAGTACTTC

clone_size: once
d_call: TRBD1
j_call: TRBJ1-5
v_call: TRBV19
cdr3_aa: CASRQSTTGAGQPQHF
cdr3_nt: TGTGCCAGCCGACAATCCACCACAGGGGCTGGTCAGCCCCAGCATTTT

clone_size: .
d_call: .
j_call: TRBJ1-1
v_call: TRBV28
cdr3_aa: CASSLYADRGTEAFF
cdr3_nt: TGTGCCAGCAGTTTATATGCGGATAGAGGGACTGAAGCTTTCTTT

clone_size: .
d_call: .
j_call: TRBJ2-1
v_call: TRBV7-9
cdr3_aa: CASSLPPADSSGSYNEQFF
cdr3_nt: TGTGCCAGCAGCTTACCCCCTGCCGATTCCTCGGGCTCCTACAATGAGCAGTTCTTC

clone_size: .
d_call: TRBD1
j_call: TRBJ2-2
v_call: TRBV10-1
cdr3_aa: CASGEGTGLVGELFF
cdr3_nt: TGCGCCAGCGGGGAAGGGACAGGGTTAGTCGGGGAGCTGTTTTTT

clone_size: .
d_call: TRBD2
j_call: TRBJ2-2
v_call: TRBV27
cdr3_aa: CASKGKSSGGPGELFF
cdr3_nt: TGTGCCAGCAAGGGGAAAAGTAGCGGGGGGCCCGGGGAGCTGTTTTTT

clone_size: .
d_call: .
j_call: TRBJ2-1
v_call: TRBV10-3
cdr3_aa: CAISEESGREKEQFF
cdr3_nt: TGTGCCATCAGTGAGGAGTCGGGAAGGGAAAAGGAGCAGTTCTTC

clone_size: .
d_call: TRBD1
j_call: TRBJ1-1
v_call: TRBV2
cdr3_aa: CATYRGHMNTEAFF
cdr3_nt: TGTGCCACCTACAGGGGGCACATGAACACTGAAGCTTTCTTT

clone_size: .
d_call: .
j_call: TRBJ2-1
v_call: TRBV19
cdr3_aa: CASSSRSYYSYNEQFF
cdr3_nt: TGTGCCAGTAGTAGTCGCAGCTACTACTCCTACAATGAGCAGTTCTTC

clone_size: .
d_call: .
j_call: TRBJ1-2
v_call: TRBV2
cdr3_aa: CASSINRESNYGYTF
cdr3_nt: TGTGCCAGCAGTATTAACAGGGAATCGAACTATGGCTACACCTTC

clone_size: .
d_call: .
j_call: TRBJ1-3
v_call: TRBV5-5
cdr3_aa: CASSLMVAGELRNTIYF
cdr3_nt: TGTGCCAGCAGCCTCATGGTGGCAGGGGAATTACGAAACACCATATATTTT

clone_size: many
d_call: TRBD1
j_call: TRBJ1-5
v_call: TRBV10-3
cdr3_aa: CATQGEVNQPQHF
cdr3_nt: TGTGCCACCCAGGGGGAAGTCAATCAGCCCCAGCATTTT

clone_size: few
d_call: TRBD1
j_call: TRBJ2-1
v_call: TRBV14
cdr3_aa: CASSRPGTDSYNEQFF
cdr3_nt: TGTGCCAGCAGCCGTCCCGGGACAGACTCCTACAATGAGCAGTTCTTC

clone_size: .
d_call: .
j_call: TRBJ2-7
v_call: TRBV4-2
cdr3_aa: CASSQVAGSSYEQYF
cdr3_nt: TGTGCCAGCAGCCAAGTCGCGGGCAGTTCCTACGAGCAGTACTTC

clone_size: .
d_call: .
j_call: TRBJ2-5
v_call: TRBV24-1
cdr3_aa: CATSDYSQETQYF
cdr3_nt: TGTGCCACCAGTGACTACAGCCAAGAGACCCAGTACTTC

clone_size: .
d_call: TRBD2
j_call: TRBJ2-5
v_call: TRBV7-2
cdr3_aa: CASSLRLAGGPEQETQYF
cdr3_nt: TGTGCCAGCAGCCTACGACTAGCGGGGGGGCCGGAACAAGAGACCCAGTACTTC

clone_size: .
d_call: .
j_call: TRBJ1-1
v_call: TRBV28
cdr3_aa: CASSLLNTEAFF
cdr3_nt: TGTGCCAGCAGTCTACTAAACACTGAAGCTTTCTTT

clone_size: .
d_call: TRBD1
j_call: TRBJ1-2
v_call: TRBV27
cdr3_aa: CASKSQGSGYTF
cdr3_nt: TGTGCCAGCAAGTCACAGGGGTCGGGCTACACCTTC

clone_size: .
d_call: .
j_call: TRBJ2-7
v_call: TRBV19
cdr3_aa: CASSISHYRGEQYF
cdr3_nt: TGTGCCAGTAGTATCTCCCATTATCGGGGCGAGCAGTACTTC

clone_size: .
d_call: TRBD1
j_call: TRBJ2-1
v_call: TRBV6-1
cdr3_aa: CASSAARDRVWGGNEQFF
cdr3_nt: TGTGCCAGCAGTGCGGCCCGGGACAGGGTCTGGGGTGGGAATGAGCAGTTCTTC

clone_size: .
d_call: TRBD1
j_call: TRBJ2-2
v_call: TRBV6-2/TRBV6-3
cdr3_aa: CASSGDRARELFF
cdr3_nt: TGTGCCAGCAGTGGGGACAGGGCCCGGGAGCTGTTTTTT

clone_size: .
d_call: TRBD1
j_call: TRBJ2-7
v_call: TRBV5-1
cdr3_aa: CASSLRTGGHEQYF
cdr3_nt: TGCGCCAGCAGCTTGAGGACAGGGGGCCACGAGCAGTACTTC

clone_size: .
d_call: TRBD1
j_call: TRBJ2-1
v_call: TRBV7-9
cdr3_aa: CASIKEQGSRNEQFF
cdr3_nt: TGTGCCAGCATAAAGGAACAGGGGAGTCGGAATGAGCAGTTCTTC

clone_size: .
d_call: TRBD1
j_call: TRBJ1-1
v_call: TRBV19
cdr3_aa: CASSITRTGGNTEAFF
cdr3_nt: TGTGCCAGTAGTATAACCCGGACAGGGGGGAACACTGAAGCTTTCTTT

clone_size: few
d_call: .
j_call: TRBJ1-2
v_call: TRBV12-3/TRBV12-4
cdr3_aa: CASSFTIVGGYTF
cdr3_nt: TGTGCCAGCAGTTTTACCATAGTCGGTGGCTACACCTTC

clone_size: .
d_call: .
j_call: TRBJ1-2
v_call: TRBV9
cdr3_aa: CASSAHRVGGYTF
cdr3_nt: TGTGCCAGCAGCGCCCACAGGGTTGGCGGCTACACCTTC

clone_size: .
d_call: TRBD2
j_call: TRBJ2-5
v_call: TRBV9
cdr3_aa: CASSVGSGGPNGETQYF
cdr3_nt: TGTGCCAGCAGCGTAGGTAGCGGGGGGCCGAATGGAGAGACCCAGTACTTC

clone_size: .
d_call: TRBD1
j_call: TRBJ2-6
v_call: TRBV5-1
cdr3_aa: CASSFRQGLSSGANVLTF
cdr3_nt: TGCGCCAGCAGCTTTCGACAGGGGCTAAGCTCTGGGGCCAACGTCCTGACTTTC

clone_size: .
d_call: TRBD1
j_call: TRBJ1-4
v_call: TRBV30
cdr3_aa: CAWSVGTGYEKLFF
cdr3_nt: TGTGCCTGGAGTGTAGGGACAGGGTATGAAAAACTGTTTTTT

clone_size: .
d_call: TRBD2
j_call: TRBJ2-1
v_call: TRBV5-5
cdr3_aa: CASSLLAGDYNEQFF
cdr3_nt: TGTGCCAGCAGCTTGCTAGCGGGGGACTACAATGAGCAGTTCTTC

clone_size: few
d_call: .
j_call: TRBJ1-4
v_call: TRBV6-5
cdr3_aa: CASRQGRVGEKLFF
cdr3_nt: TGTGCCAGCAGACAGGGTAGGGTGGGTGAAAAACTGTTTTTT

clone_size: .
d_call: .
j_call: TRBJ2-6
v_call: TRBV6-5
cdr3_aa: CASSYEGTTGANVLTF
cdr3_nt: TGTGCCAGCAGTTACGAGGGGACAACCGGGGCCAACGTCCTGACTTTC

clone_size: .
d_call: TRBD1
j_call: TRBJ1-2
v_call: TRBV10-1
cdr3_aa: CASSEWTGGGYTF
cdr3_nt: TGCGCCAGCAGTGAGTGGACAGGGGGTGGCTACACCTTC

clone_size: .
d_call: .
j_call: TRBJ1-3
v_call: TRBV6-5
cdr3_aa: CASSYSGHGGDTIYF
cdr3_nt: TGTGCCAGCAGTTACTCGGGTCACGGGGGAGACACCATATATTTT

clone_size: .
d_call: .
j_call: TRBJ1-2
v_call: TRBV19
cdr3_aa: CASSILGTPNYGYTF
cdr3_nt: TGTGCCAGTAGTATACTAGGGACACCTAACTATGGCTACACCTTC

clone_size: .
d_call: .
j_call: TRBJ2-2
v_call: TRBV24-1
cdr3_aa: CATSDITVNTGELFF
cdr3_nt: TGTGCCACCAGTGATATAACAGTTAACACCGGGGAGCTGTTTTTT